This T cell receptor beta chain was documented in a study of blood T cell repertoires in COVID-19. CDR1 is SQVTM, CDR2 ANQGSEA, per germline. The CDR3 runs 15 residues. V was shortened by 2 bases and J by 6 bases, with 16 bases between the two germline ends. As handled by the study authors: Reference gene primer amplification yielded estimated nucleated cell counts. Method: immunoSEQ multiplex PCR; TCRdb's copy keeps in-frame clones and lacks some. V, J and clone size derive from that table, while D and trimming were established from the DNA sequence. Of 150,000 or so clones listed, approximately 90% are singletons.

The sequence derives from a man between 18 and 29 years old with COVID-19, enrolled during active disease. J is TRBJ2-2 and V is TRBV29-1; a possible D gene is TRBD1 (6 bases). Sequencing was performed on peripheral blood. The CDR3 nucleotides are TGCAGCGTTGAATTTCAGGACAGTGGCCCCGGGGAGCTGTTTTTT. This translates into CSVEFQDSGPGELFF.